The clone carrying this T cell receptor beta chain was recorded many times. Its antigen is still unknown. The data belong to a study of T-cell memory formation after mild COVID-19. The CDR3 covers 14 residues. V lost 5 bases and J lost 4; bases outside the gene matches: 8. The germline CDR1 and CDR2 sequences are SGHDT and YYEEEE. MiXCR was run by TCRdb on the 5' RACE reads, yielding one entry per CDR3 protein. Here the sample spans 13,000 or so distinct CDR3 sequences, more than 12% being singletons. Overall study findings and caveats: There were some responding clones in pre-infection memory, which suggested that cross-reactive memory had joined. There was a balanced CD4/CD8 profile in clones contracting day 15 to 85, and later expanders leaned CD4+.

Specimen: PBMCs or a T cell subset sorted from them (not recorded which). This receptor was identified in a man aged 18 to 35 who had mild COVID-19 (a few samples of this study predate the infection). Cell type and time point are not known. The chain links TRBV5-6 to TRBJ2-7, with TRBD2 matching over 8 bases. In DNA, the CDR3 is TGTGCCAGCAGAAAACGGGGGGGCCCTTACGAGCAGTACTTC. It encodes CASRKRGGPYEQYF. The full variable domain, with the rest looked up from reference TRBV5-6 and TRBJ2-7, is DAGVTQSPTHLIKTRGQQVTLRCSPKSGHDTVSWYQQALGQGPQFIFQYYEEEERQRGNFPDRFSGHQFPNYSSELNVNALLLGDSALYLCASRKRGGPYEQYFGPGTRLTVT.